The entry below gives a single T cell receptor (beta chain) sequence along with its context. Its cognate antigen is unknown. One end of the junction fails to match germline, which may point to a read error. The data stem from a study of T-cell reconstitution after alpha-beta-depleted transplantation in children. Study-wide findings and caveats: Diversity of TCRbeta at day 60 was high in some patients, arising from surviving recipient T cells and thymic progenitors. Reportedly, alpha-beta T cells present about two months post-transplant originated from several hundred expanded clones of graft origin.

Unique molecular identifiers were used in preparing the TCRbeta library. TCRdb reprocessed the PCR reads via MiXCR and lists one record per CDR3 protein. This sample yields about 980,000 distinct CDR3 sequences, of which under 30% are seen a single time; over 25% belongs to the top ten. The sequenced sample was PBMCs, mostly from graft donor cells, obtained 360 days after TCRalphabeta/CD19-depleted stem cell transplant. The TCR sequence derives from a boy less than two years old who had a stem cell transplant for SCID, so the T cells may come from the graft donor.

In DNA form, the CDR3 reads TGTGCCAGCATCCATAAAATAGGTCCCTACGAGCAATACTTC. Its protein product is CASIHKIGPYEQYF. This sequence joins TRBV28 and TRBJ2-7; D unresolved. The CDR3 is 14 amino acids. Germline V gene lookup returns CDR1 MDHEN and CDR2 SYDVKM.